The entry below gives a single T cell receptor (beta chain) sequence along with its context. Antigen specificity is unknown. The data belong to a study of shared clonotypes between healthy human individuals. Study conclusions and caveats: Researchers sampled blood only, noting tissue repertoires likely differ. Sequencing depth was a factor that was expected to affect clonotype sharing among donors.

Generated by immunoSEQ multiplex PCR, the TCRdb table keeps only in-frame clones and is missing some. The table shows 650,000 to 800,000 clones, with 55% to 80% occurring only once. Sequencing was performed on memory CD4+ T cells sorted from blood. As for subset: CD45RA-negative fraction. The sequence was obtained from a woman under 40 in good health.

This CDR3 reads CASSLDRGTTDTQYF. CDR3 DNA: TGTGCCAGCAGCTTGGACAGGGGGACCACAGATACGCAGTATTTT. The chain links TRBV5-4 to TRBJ2-3, with 8 bases matching TRBD1. Trimming at V came to 0 bases and at J to 2 bases, leaving 2 bases not matched to a gene. Per germline, CDR1 SGHNT and CDR2 YYREEE (reference sequence). The CDR3 contains 15 residues.